Below are 2 T cell receptor beta chains sequenced from a single sample in a study of metastatic and nonmetastatic thyroid tumors. TCRdb re-processed the PCR reads through MiXCR. Seen here are 20,000 or so clones, approximately 24% observed once, and the top ten hold roughly 7.8%. Every patient underwent thyroid surgery untreated. Sequencing input: adjacent normal tissue. The receptors shown here come from a female donor with papillary thyroid cancer or a benign thyroid nodule (not recorded which). Some clones in this sample may be carry-over from other donors' samples.

V gene TRBV4-2 combines with J gene TRBJ2-2, with D unresolved. The V end was cut by 5 bases, the J end by 3 bases, with 7 bases between. Germline V CDR1 and CDR2: LGHNA, YNFKEQ. This CDR3 is built from 13 residues. CDR3: CASSGAYTGELFF. CDR3 DNA: TGTGCCAGCAGCGGAGCATACACCGGGGAGCTGTTTTTT.

This chain connects TRBV5-1 to TRBJ1-2; D is undetermined. Germline loops: CDR1 SGHRS, CDR2 YFSETQ. Trimming cost V 0 bases and J 4 bases, with 7 bases left between them. CDR3 length: 13 residues. The DNA for the CDR3 is TGCGCCAGCAGCTTGGAGGGAAGCTATGGCTACACCTTC. Protein: CASSLEGSYGYTF.